A selection of T cell receptor beta chains follows, all from one sample in a study of cytomegalovirus exposure and HLA in healthy donors. Produced via immunoSEQ multiplex PCR; TCRdb's table is partial and in-frame only. The table shows around 100,000 clones, with under 80% occurring only once. Sequences were obtained from PBMCs. Every receptor here comes from a woman under 30 in good health and CMV-seropositive. Each CDR3 is given with its conserved first and last residue. A D gene is named only where the DNA matches it firmly. Clone size is shown for a subset of rows, as once, few, many or a class of expanded clone.

clone size,J gene,V gene,D gene,CDR3 DNA,CDR3 protein
NA,TRBJ2-1,TRBV7-9,NA,TGTGCCAGCAGCTTGCGTGGGACGGGAGACCGGGAGCAGTTCTTC,CASSLRGTGDREQFF
NA,TRBJ2-1,TRBV6-1,NA,TGTGCCAGCAGTGAAGCTGGGTATGGTGACAGTTCGCTCAATGAGCAGTTCTTC,CASSEAGYGDSSLNEQFF
NA,TRBJ1-2,TRBV28,TRBD1,TGTGCCAGCAGTGGGGGGGACAGGGCAGGCTATGGCTACACCTTC,CASSGGDRAGYGYTF
NA,TRBJ2-2,TRBV4-2,TRBD1,TGTGCCAGCAGCCAAGATACAGGGGGCAACACCGGGGAGCTGTTTTTT,CASSQDTGGNTGELFF
NA,TRBJ1-2,TRBV28,NA,TGTGCCAGCAGTTTACAGGGGCGAGGCTACACCTTC,CASSLQGRGYTF
NA,TRBJ1-5,TRBV27,TRBD1,TGTGCCAGCAGTTTACAGGGGGCGAATCAGCCCCAGCATTTT,CASSLQGANQPQHF
NA,TRBJ2-7,TRBV10-3,NA,TGTGCCATCAGTGAGTCGAGTGGGGCCCTCTACGAGCAGTACTTC,CAISESSGALYEQYF
NA,TRBJ2-7,TRBV4-1,TRBD1,TGCGCCAGCAGCCAAGATAGGACAGGGACCTACGAGCAGTACTTC,CASSQDRTGTYEQYF
NA,TRBJ2-7,TRBV5-6,NA,TGTGCCAGTACCGGAGGGATTTTGGGCGAGCAGTACTTC,CASTGGILGEQYF
NA,TRBJ2-3,TRBV10-2,NA,TGCGCCAGCAGTGAGTCCCCGGAGGCTACTCATACGCAGTATTTT,CASSESPEATHTQYF
NA,TRBJ2-1,TRBV18,NA,TGTGCCAGCTCACCAGGGGCCCCTTACAATGAGCAGTTCTTC,CASSPGAPYNEQFF
NA,TRBJ1-2,TRBV10-3,TRBD1,TGTGCCATCAATTCCCCGGGACAGGGGTCGCGCTATGGCTACACCTTC,CAINSPGQGSRYGYTF
NA,TRBJ2-5,TRBV13,NA,TGTGCCAGCAGCGAACGAGGAGGCCAAGAGACCCAGTACTTC,CASSERGGQETQYF
NA,TRBJ2-5,TRBV11-1,NA,TGTGCCAGCAGCTTGGGTGGCGAGGACCAGTACTTC,CASSLGGEDQYF
once,TRBJ2-6,TRBV7-9,NA,TGTGCCAGCAGCTTGCGATCTCCTGGGGCCAACGTCCTGACTTTC,CASSLRSPGANVLTF
few,TRBJ2-3,TRBV19,TRBD2,TGTGCCAGTAGTATGGTAGCGGGAGTTTGGGATACGCAGTATTTT,CASSMVAGVWDTQYF
few,TRBJ1-4,TRBV29-1,TRBD1,TGCAGCGTTAACACCCGGGACAGGGGGCCTGAAAAACTGTTTTTT,CSVNTRDRGPEKLFF
NA,TRBJ1-2,TRBV28,TRBD1,TGTGCCATTACACCGGGACAGGGTGGCTACACCTTC,CAITPGQGGYTF
NA,TRBJ2-1,TRBV27,TRBD2,TGTGCCAGCAGAAGCGGCGGGAGCCACTACAATGAGCAGTTCTTC,CASRSGGSHYNEQFF
NA,TRBJ2-1,TRBV6-4,TRBD2,TGTGCCAGCAGTGAAGATATAGCGGGGGCATACAATGAGCAGTTCTTC,CASSEDIAGAYNEQFF
NA,TRBJ2-5,TRBV18,TRBD1,TGTGCCAGCTCGGGGACAGGGGCCGTAATCCAAGAGACCCAGTACTTC,CASSGTGAVIQETQYF
NA,TRBJ2-7,TRBV5-8,NA,TGTGCCAGCAGCTTGATTCAATATGGACAGATAAACTACGAGCAGTACTTC,CASSLIQYGQINYEQYF
NA,TRBJ2-5,TRBV28,TRBD2,TGTGCCAGCAGCACCCCAACTAGCGACACACAAGAGACCCAGTACTTC,CASSTPTSDTQETQYF
NA,TRBJ2-5,TRBV7-8,TRBD1,TGTGCCAGTAACCCCCGGACAGGGGAGACCCAGTACTTC,CASNPRTGETQYF
NA,TRBJ1-5,TRBV27,TRBD1,TGTGCCAGCAGTTTAGGACAGGGGAGCGGTATTAGCAATCAGCCCCAGCATTTT,CASSLGQGSGISNQPQHF
NA,TRBJ1-2,TRBV4-1,TRBD1,TGCGCCAGCAGCCCCGGGACAGCCGAATACTACACCTTC,CASSPGTAEYYTF
NA,TRBJ1-4,TRBV16,NA,TGTGCCAGCAGCTACCAGACAGCCTCTAATGAAAAACTGTTTTTT,CASSYQTASNEKLFF
NA,TRBJ2-5,TRBV7-3,NA,TGTGCCAGCAGCCGAAGTCAGCAAGAGACCCAGTACTTC,CASSRSQQETQYF
NA,TRBJ1-1,TRBV28,NA,TGTGCCACCAGACGTCCACCTGACACGTTTATGAACACTGAAGCTTTCTTT,CATRRPPDTFMNTEAFF
NA,TRBJ2-1,TRBV10-3,NA,TGTGCCTCCGCGACATCCCCTATTGGTAATGAGCAGTTCTTC,CASATSPIGNEQFF
NA,TRBJ1-4,TRBV5-4,TRBD1,TGTGCCAGCAGCTTAGATTTACAGGGGGAAAAACTGTTTTTT,CASSLDLQGEKLFF
NA,TRBJ2-7,TRBV5-1,NA,TGCGCCAGCAGGACAACAGGGATTTCCTACGAGCAGTACTTC,CASRTTGISYEQYF
NA,TRBJ2-7,TRBV6-1,NA,TGTGCCAGCCGGCGGGACAGCTCCTACGAGCAGTACTTC,CASRRDSSYEQYF
NA,TRBJ2-2,TRBV29-1,TRBD1,TGCAGCGTTGCCCCCAAAGAGACAGGGGGGGTCACCGGGGAGCTGTTTTTT,CSVAPKETGGVTGELFF
NA,TRBJ2-7,TRBV7-9,TRBD2,TGTTCCAGCAGCGGGGACTCAAACTACGAGCAGTACTTC,CSSSGDSNYEQYF
NA,TRBJ2-3,TRBV4-1,TRBD2,TGCGCCAGCAGCCCCACCCCCCCAGCGGGAGGAACAGATACGCAGTATTTT,CASSPTPPAGGTDTQYF
NA,TRBJ2-3,TRBV5-6,NA,TGTGCCAGCAGCATAGCGTTGACAGATACGCAGTATTTT,CASSIALTDTQYF
NA,TRBJ2-3,TRBV15,TRBD2,TGTGCCACCAGCAGAGAGGGACTAGCAGACACAGATACGCAGTATTTT,CATSREGLADTDTQYF
NA,TRBJ1-4,TRBV30,NA,TGTGCCTGGAGTAGGGGCAGCCCAACTAATGAAAAACTGTTTTTT,CAWSRGSPTNEKLFF
NA,TRBJ1-2,TRBV6-5,TRBD1,TGTGCCAGCACCCTATACAGGGGCTATGGCTACACCTTC,CASTLYRGYGYTF
few,TRBJ2-7,TRBV18,TRBD1,TGTGCCAGCTCTCAAGGACAGGCCCCCTACGAGCAGTACTTC,CASSQGQAPYEQYF
NA,TRBJ2-1,TRBV19,TRBD2,TGTGCCAGTAGTAGACCGTCGGGAGGGCCCGAGAAACCCTACAATGAGCAGTTCTTC,CASSRPSGGPEKPYNEQFF